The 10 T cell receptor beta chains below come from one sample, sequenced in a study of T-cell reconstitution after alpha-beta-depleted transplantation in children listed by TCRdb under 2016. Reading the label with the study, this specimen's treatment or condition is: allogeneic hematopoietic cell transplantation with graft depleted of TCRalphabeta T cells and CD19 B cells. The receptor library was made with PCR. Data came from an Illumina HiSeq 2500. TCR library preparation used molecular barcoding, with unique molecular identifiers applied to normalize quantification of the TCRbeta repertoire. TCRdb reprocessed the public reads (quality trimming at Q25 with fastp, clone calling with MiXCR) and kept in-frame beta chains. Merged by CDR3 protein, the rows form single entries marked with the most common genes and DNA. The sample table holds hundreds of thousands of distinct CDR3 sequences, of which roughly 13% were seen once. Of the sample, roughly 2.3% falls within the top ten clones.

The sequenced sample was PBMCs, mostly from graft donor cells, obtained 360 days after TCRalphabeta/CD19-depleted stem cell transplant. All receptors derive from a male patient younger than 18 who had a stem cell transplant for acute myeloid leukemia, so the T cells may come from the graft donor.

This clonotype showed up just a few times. The CDR3 region has the DNA TGCAGTGTCACGTCTTTCCAAGAGACCCAGTACTTC. It yields the protein CSVTSFQETQYF. This sequence joins TRBV20-1 and TRBJ2-5; D gene ambiguous. Trimming took 7 bases from V and 1 from J, leaving 10 bases between them. CDR3 length equals 12 residues. The germline V gene has CDR1 DFQATT and CDR2 SNEGSKA (reference sequence).

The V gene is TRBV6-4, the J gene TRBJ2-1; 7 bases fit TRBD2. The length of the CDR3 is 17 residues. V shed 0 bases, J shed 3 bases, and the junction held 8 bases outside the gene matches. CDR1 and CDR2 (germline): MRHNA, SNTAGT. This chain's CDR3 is CASSDSPAGVGYNEQFF. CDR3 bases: TGTGCCAGCAGTGACTCACCGGCGGGAGTAGGCTACAATGAGCAGTTCTTC.

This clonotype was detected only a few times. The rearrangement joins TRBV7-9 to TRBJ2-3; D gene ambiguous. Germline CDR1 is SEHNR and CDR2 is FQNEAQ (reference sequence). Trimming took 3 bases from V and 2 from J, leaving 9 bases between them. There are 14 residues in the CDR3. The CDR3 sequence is CASSLGRNTDTQYF. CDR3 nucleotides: TGTGCCAGCAGCTTGGGCAGGAACACAGATACGCAGTATTTT.

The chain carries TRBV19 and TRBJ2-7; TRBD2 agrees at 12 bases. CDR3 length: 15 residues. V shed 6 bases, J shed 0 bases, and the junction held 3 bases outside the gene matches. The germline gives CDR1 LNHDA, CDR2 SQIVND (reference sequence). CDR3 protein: CASRLAGGSSYEQYF. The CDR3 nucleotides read TGTGCCAGTAGACTAGCGGGAGGAAGCTCCTACGAGCAGTACTTC.

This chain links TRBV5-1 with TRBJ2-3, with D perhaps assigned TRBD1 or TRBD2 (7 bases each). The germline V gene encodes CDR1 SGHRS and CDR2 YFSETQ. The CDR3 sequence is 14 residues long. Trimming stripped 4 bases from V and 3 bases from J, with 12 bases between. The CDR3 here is CASSGRGGTDTQYF. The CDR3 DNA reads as TGCGCCAGCAGCGGCAGGGGGGGGACAGATACGCAGTATTTT.

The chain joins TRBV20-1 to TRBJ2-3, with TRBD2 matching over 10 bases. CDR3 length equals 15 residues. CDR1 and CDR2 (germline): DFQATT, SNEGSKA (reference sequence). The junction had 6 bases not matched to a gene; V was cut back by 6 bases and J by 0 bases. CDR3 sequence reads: CSARTSGASTDTQYF. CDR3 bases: TGCAGTGCCCGGACTAGCGGTGCTAGCACAGATACGCAGTATTTT.

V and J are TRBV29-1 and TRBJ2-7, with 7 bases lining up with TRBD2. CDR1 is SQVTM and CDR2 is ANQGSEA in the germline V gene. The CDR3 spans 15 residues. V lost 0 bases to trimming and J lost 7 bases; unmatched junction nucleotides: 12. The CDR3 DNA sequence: TGCAGCGTTGAAGATAGGAGCGGGGCAGTAGGGGAGCAGTACTTC. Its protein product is CSVEDRSGAVGEQYF.

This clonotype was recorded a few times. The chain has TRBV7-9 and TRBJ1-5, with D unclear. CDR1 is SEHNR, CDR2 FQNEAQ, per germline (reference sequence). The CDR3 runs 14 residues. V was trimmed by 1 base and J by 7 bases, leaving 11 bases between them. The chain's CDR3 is CASSLVGSDQPQHF. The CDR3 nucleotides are TGTGCCAGCAGCTTAGTAGGGTCTGACCAGCCCCAGCATTTT.

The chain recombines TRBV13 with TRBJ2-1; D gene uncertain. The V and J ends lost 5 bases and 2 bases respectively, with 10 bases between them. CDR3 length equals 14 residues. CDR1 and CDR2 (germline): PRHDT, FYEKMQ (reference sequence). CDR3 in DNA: TGTGCCAGCAGCCCCACGGATCCCTACAATGAGCAGTTCTTC. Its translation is CASSPTDPYNEQFF.

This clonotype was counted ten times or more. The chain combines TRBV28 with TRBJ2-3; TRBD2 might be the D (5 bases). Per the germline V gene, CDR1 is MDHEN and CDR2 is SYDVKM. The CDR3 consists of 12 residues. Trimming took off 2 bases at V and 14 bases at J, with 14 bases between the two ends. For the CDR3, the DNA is TGTGCCAGCAGTTTAAGAGCGGATAAGCTGTATTTT. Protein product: CASSLRADKLYF.